The 11 T cell receptor beta chains reported below all come from one sample, sequenced in a study of cytomegalovirus exposure and HLA in healthy donors. The data were produced by immunoSEQ multiplex PCR, yet TCRdb's version contains in-frame clones alone and is incomplete. The table lists 120,000 to 150,000 clones, 85% to 90% of them singletons. Sequenced: PBMCs. Receptors were obtained from a woman aged 18-29 years in good health and CMV-seropositive.

This chain connects TRBV5-1 to TRBJ2-2, with 10 bases aligning to TRBD2. V dropped 5 bases and J dropped 3; count of bases not matched to a gene: 1. Germline lookup yields CDR1 SGHRS and CDR2 YFSETQ. The CDR3 loop spans 14 amino acids. CDR3 in DNA: TGCGCCAGCAGGCTAGCGGGAGACACCGGGGAGCTGTTTTTT. Its translation: CASRLAGDTGELFF.

The chain employs TRBV19 and TRBJ2-5, with D perhaps matching TRBD1 (5 bases). From germline, CDR1 is LNHDA and CDR2 SQIVND (reference sequence). V dropped 7 bases and J dropped 2 bases, with 8 bases sitting between them. This CDR3 is 12 amino acids long. The CDR3: CASNKGQETQYF. The CDR3, as DNA: TGTGCCAGTAATAAGGGGCAAGAGACCCAGTACTTC.

The V gene is TRBV19, the J gene TRBJ1-4; D is possibly TRBD1 (6 bases). V dropped 5 bases and J dropped 4 bases, with 17 bases sitting between them. This CDR3 region has 16 residues. Germline assignment: CDR1 LNHDA and CDR2 SQIVND (reference sequence). CDR3 sequence: CASSLAPGTINEKLFF. The DNA of the CDR3 is TGTGCCAGTAGTCTGGCCCCCGGGACAATTAATGAAAAACTGTTTTTT.

The chain employs TRBV9 and TRBJ2-2, with 9 bases identical to TRBD1. Germline V gene data show CDR1 as SGDLS and CDR2 as YYNGEE. This CDR3 region has 16 residues. J gave up 4 bases and V 4 bases, and 8 bases lay outside the gene matches. CDR3 sequence reads: CASSPRTGVVTGELFF. The DNA for the CDR3 is TGTGCCAGCAGCCCGCGGACAGGGGTTGTCACCGGGGAGCTGTTTTTT.

The rearrangement links TRBV18 to TRBJ2-2; D unresolved. V lost 4 bases, J lost 4 bases, and 16 bases lay in between. Germline lookup yields CDR1 KGHSH and CDR2 LQKENI. This CDR3 contains 16 residues. This CDR3 reads CASSRGATTLTGELFF. The CDR3 DNA reads as TGTGCCAGCTCACGCGGAGCCACTACCCTCACCGGGGAGCTGTTTTTT.

The chain carries TRBV5-1 and TRBJ2-3, with TRBD1 identical over 11 bases. V gave up 2 bases and J gave up 1 base; unmatched junction bases: 9. Germline CDR1 and CDR2: SGHRS and YFSETQ. The CDR3 covers 18 residues. CDR3 sequence reads: CASSLGQGATFGTDTQYF. Written as DNA, the CDR3 is TGCGCCAGCAGCTTAGGACAGGGGGCGACGTTTGGCACAGATACGCAGTATTTT.

The chain couples TRBV30 to TRBJ2-5; D possibly corresponds to TRBD2 (5 bases). CDR3 length equals 11 residues. V was shortened by 2 bases and J by 5 bases, with 6 bases between the two germline ends. Per the germline V gene, CDR1 is GTSNPN and CDR2 is SVGIG (reference sequence). The CDR3 bases are TGTGCCTGGAGTACGGGGGAGACCCAGTACTTC. Translation: CAWSTGETQYF. Together with reference TRBV30 and TRBJ2-5, the CDR3 gives the full variable domain: SQTIHQWPATLVQPVGSPLSLECTVEGTSNPNLYWYRQAAGRGLQLLFYSVGIGQISSEVPQNLSASRPQDRQFILSSKKLLLSDSGFYLCAWSTGETQYFGPGTRLLVL.

CDR3 coding DNA: TGTGCCAGTAGTATAGGAGGAAGGTCCGGGGAGCTGTTTTTT. Translated, it gives CASSIGGRSGELFF. J is TRBJ2-2 and V is TRBV19, with D hard to call. The CDR3 loop spans 14 amino acids. CDR1 LNHDA and CDR2 SQIVND come from the germline V gene (reference sequence). V dropped 1 base and J dropped 6 bases, with 9 bases sitting between them.

The V gene is TRBV28, the J gene TRBJ2-2; D is perhaps TRBD2 (5 bases). Trimming cost V 7 bases and J 5 bases, with 26 bases left between them. Germline V gene data show CDR1 as MDHEN and CDR2 as SYDVKM. There are 18 residues in the CDR3. CDR3 sequence: CASTLLLAGPARTGELFF. CDR3 coding DNA: TGTGCCAGCACTCTCTTGCTGGCGGGCCCAGCTCGGACCGGGGAGCTGTTTTTT.

This rearrangement joins TRBV4-1 to TRBJ2-3, with a possible D match to TRBD2 (5 bases). The CDR3 has 16 residues. V was shortened by 1 base and J by 0 bases, with 11 bases between the two germline ends. Germline V gives CDR1 MGHRA, CDR2 YSYEKL. DNA for the CDR3: TGCGCCAGCAGCCAAGTAGGCGGGCCAAGCACAGATACGCAGTATTTT. Its translation: CASSQVGGPSTDTQYF.

The sample holds a few counts of this clone. The chain couples TRBV11-2 to TRBJ1-2; TRBD1 might be the D (5 bases). Germline CDR1 and CDR2: SGHAT and FQNNGV. With 3 bases removed from V and 0 bases from J, the gap between germline ends came to 8 bases. CDR3 length: 14 amino acids. CDR3 protein: CASSLGRANYGYTF. The DNA of the CDR3 is TGTGCCAGCAGCTTGGGGCGAGCTAACTATGGCTACACCTTC.